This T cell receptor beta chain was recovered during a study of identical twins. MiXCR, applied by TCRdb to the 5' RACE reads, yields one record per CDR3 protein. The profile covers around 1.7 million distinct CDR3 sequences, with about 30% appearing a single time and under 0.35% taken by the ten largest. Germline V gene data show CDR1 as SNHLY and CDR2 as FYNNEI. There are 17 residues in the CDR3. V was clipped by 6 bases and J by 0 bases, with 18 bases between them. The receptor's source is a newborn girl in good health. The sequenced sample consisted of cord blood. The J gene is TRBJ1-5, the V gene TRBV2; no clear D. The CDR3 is CASRLGLRVTSNQPQHF. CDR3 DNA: TGTGCCAGCAGGCTGGGTCTGAGGGTAACTAGCAATCAGCCCCAGCATTTT.